Listed below are T cell receptor beta chains from one sample, sequenced in a study of T cell repertoires in cytomegalovirus infection. These receptors are not linked to any known antigen. MiXCR, applied by TCRdb to the reads, yields one record per CDR3 protein. Altogether about a million distinct CDR3 sequences are present, around 32% being singletons, with the ten largest covering 10% to 15%. This sample comprised cultured CD8+ T cells from PBMCs, obtained from culture after CMV antigen stimulation. These receptor sequences come from a human donor in good health (CMV status not recorded). Some clones in this sample may be carry-over from other donors' samples. The CDR3 runs from the conserved cysteine through the conserved F or W. A D gene is named only where the DNA matches it firmly. Only some rows state a clone size, as once, few, many or a class for expanded clones.

clone size: .
V gene: TRBV27
D gene: .
CDR3 length: 10
J gene: TRBJ1-2
CDR3 protein: CASSRQGYTF
CDR3 DNA: TGTGCCAGCAGCCGACAGGGCTACACCTTC

clone size: few
V gene: TRBV12-5
D gene: .
CDR3 length: 15
J gene: TRBJ2-5
CDR3 protein: CASGLDLRGQETQYF
CDR3 DNA: TGTGCTAGTGGTTTGGACCTCAGGGGCCAAGAGACCCAGTACTTC

clone size: .
V gene: TRBV5-6
D gene: .
CDR3 length: 12
J gene: TRBJ2-7
CDR3 protein: CASSSGEYEQYF
CDR3 DNA: TGTGCCAGCAGCTCGGGAGAGTACGAGCAGTACTTC

clone size: .
V gene: TRBV10-3
D gene: .
CDR3 length: 15
J gene: TRBJ1-2
CDR3 protein: CAISWTSQSNYGYTF
CDR3 DNA: TGTGCCATCAGTTGGACTTCCCAAAGTAACTATGGCTACACCTTC

clone size: .
V gene: TRBV7-6
D gene: .
CDR3 length: 13
J gene: TRBJ1-1
CDR3 protein: CASSSEINTEAFF
CDR3 DNA: TGTGCCAGCAGCTCAGAGATTAACACTGAAGCTTTCTTT

clone size: few
V gene: TRBV5-4
D gene: .
CDR3 length: 18
J gene: TRBJ1-5
CDR3 protein: CASSNKVLHGKLIQPQHF
CDR3 DNA: TGTGCCAGCAGCAATAAAGTTCTCCACGGGAAGCTGATTCAGCCCCAGCATTTT

clone size: few
V gene: TRBV6-1
D gene: .
CDR3 length: 17
J gene: TRBJ2-3
CDR3 protein: CASILRDPRRGTDTQYF
CDR3 DNA: TGTGCCAGCATTCTAAGGGACCCCAGAAGGGGCACAGATACGCAGTATTTT

clone size: .
V gene: TRBV24-1
D gene: .
CDR3 length: 16
J gene: TRBJ2-2
CDR3 protein: CATSVTGTRGTGELFF
CDR3 DNA: TGTGCCACCAGTGTAACCGGGACCCGAGGGACCGGGGAGCTGTTTTTT

clone size: few
V gene: TRBV12-3/TRBV12-4
D gene: .
CDR3 length: 15
J gene: TRBJ2-3
CDR3 protein: CASSGGRLFTDTQYF
CDR3 DNA: TGTGCCAGCAGCGGAGGGAGATTGTTCACAGATACGCAGTATTTT

clone size: .
V gene: TRBV19
D gene: .
CDR3 length: 17
J gene: TRBJ1-2
CDR3 protein: CASSRRGAPSRNYGYTF
CDR3 DNA: TGTGCCAGTAGCCGAAGAGGGGCACCATCAAGGAACTATGGCTACACCTTC

clone size: .
V gene: TRBV7-6
D gene: .
CDR3 length: 20
J gene: TRBJ2-6
CDR3 protein: CASSSLFKRPGSSGANVLTF
CDR3 DNA: TGTGCCAGCAGCTCCCTATTTAAGAGACCGGGGAGCTCTGGGGCCAACGTCCTGACTTTC

clone size: .
V gene: TRBV27
D gene: .
CDR3 length: 12
J gene: TRBJ2-1
CDR3 protein: CASSRVGNEQFF
CDR3 DNA: TGTGCCAGCAGCAGAGTGGGCAATGAGCAGTTCTTC

clone size: few
V gene: TRBV6-6
D gene: TRBD1
CDR3 length: 19
J gene: TRBJ1-2
CDR3 protein: CASSPRGQGPQLPNYGYTF
CDR3 DNA: TGTGCCAGCAGCCCAAGAGGACAGGGACCCCAACTACCTAACTATGGCTACACCTTC

clone size: few
V gene: TRBV19
D gene: .
CDR3 length: 15
J gene: TRBJ2-1
CDR3 protein: CASSTTGPPYGEQFF
CDR3 DNA: TGTGCCAGTAGTACCACGGGCCCCCCCTATGGTGAGCAGTTCTTC

clone size: many
V gene: TRBV7-9
D gene: TRBD1
CDR3 length: 16
J gene: TRBJ1-1
CDR3 protein: CASSQGQGARKAEAFF
CDR3 DNA: TGTGCCAGCAGCCAGGGACAGGGGGCGCGAAAGGCTGAAGCTTTCTTT

clone size: .
V gene: TRBV5-5
D gene: .
CDR3 length: 13
J gene: TRBJ2-1
CDR3 protein: CASSSPPYNEQFF
CDR3 DNA: TGTGCCAGCAGCTCACCACCCTACAATGAGCAGTTCTTC

clone size: few
V gene: TRBV4-1
D gene: TRBD2
CDR3 length: 18
J gene: TRBJ2-5
CDR3 protein: CASSQDWVAGGLVETQYF
CDR3 DNA: TGCGCCAGCAGCCAAGATTGGGTAGCGGGGGGGCTCGTGGAGACCCAGTACTTC

clone size: .
V gene: TRBV2
D gene: .
CDR3 length: 19
J gene: TRBJ1-2
CDR3 protein: CASIYLRRNKEALGYGYTF
CDR3 DNA: TGTGCCAGCATCTATCTTCGCCGGAACAAGGAAGCTCTCGGCTATGGCTACACCTTC

clone size: .
V gene: TRBV15
D gene: .
CDR3 length: 15
J gene: TRBJ1-1
CDR3 protein: CATSRAVRGNTEAFF
CDR3 DNA: TGTGCCACCAGCAGAGCGGTCAGGGGGAACACTGAAGCTTTCTTT

clone size: .
V gene: TRBV7-6
D gene: TRBD1
CDR3 length: 14
J gene: TRBJ2-7
CDR3 protein: CASSLERGPYEQYF
CDR3 DNA: TGTGCCAGCAGCTTAGAAAGGGGGCCCTACGAGCAGTACTTC

clone size: few
V gene: TRBV19
D gene: TRBD1
CDR3 length: 14
J gene: TRBJ2-7
CDR3 protein: CASSITGDSYEQYF
CDR3 DNA: TGTGCCAGTAGTATAACAGGGGACTCCTACGAGCAGTACTTC

clone size: .
V gene: TRBV7-4
D gene: .
CDR3 length: 15
J gene: TRBJ1-1
CDR3 protein: CASSLGARMNTEAFF
CDR3 DNA: TGTGCCAGCAGCTTAGGGGCCAGGATGAACACTGAAGCTTTCTTT

clone size: .
V gene: TRBV7-6
D gene: .
CDR3 length: 19
J gene: TRBJ2-1
CDR3 protein: CASSLVAGAPAVSYNEQFF
CDR3 DNA: TGTGCCAGCAGCTTAGTGGCGGGGGCGCCGGCAGTGTCCTACAATGAGCAGTTCTTC

clone size: many
V gene: TRBV7-6
D gene: TRBD2
CDR3 length: 16
J gene: TRBJ2-1
CDR3 protein: CASSLGSGGPYNEQFF
CDR3 DNA: TGTGCCAGCAGCTTAGGTAGCGGGGGGCCTTACAATGAGCAGTTCTTC